This passage covers 25 T cell receptor beta chains from one sample sequenced in a study of T cell responses to AZD1222 COVID-19 vaccine. Libraries were prepared by immunoSEQ multiplex PCR; TCRdb keeps only in-frame clonotypes and omits some of them. The table has fewer than 90,000 clones, around nine tenths seen once. The input for sequencing was peripheral blood, taken 28 days after the second AZD1222 dose. The receptor set was obtained from an adult who received the AZD1222 COVID-19 vaccine.

The rearrangement joins TRBV28 to TRBJ1-1, with D unresolved. Germline V CDR1 and CDR2: MDHEN, SYDVKM. Trimming stripped 7 bases from V and 1 base from J, with 13 bases between. CDR3 length equals 14 residues. The CDR3 protein is CASTPRGPNTEAFF. The DNA of the CDR3 is TGTGCCAGCACCCCCCGAGGTCCGAACACTGAAGCTTTCTTT.

The chain links TRBV4-3 to TRBJ2-1; TRBD2 matches at 8 bases. The ends lost 0 bases at V and 4 bases at J; junction bases unmatched: 5. Germline-derived CDR1 and CDR2 are LGHNA and YSLEER. The CDR3 is 16 amino acids. CDR3 in amino acids: CASSQEGLGGYNEQFF. The CDR3 nucleotides are TGCGCCAGCAGCCAAGAGGGACTAGGAGGGTACAATGAGCAGTTCTTC.

V gene TRBV30 combines with J gene TRBJ1-2, with TRBD1 matching over 8 bases. This CDR3 region has 17 residues. Germline V gene data show CDR1 as GTSNPN and CDR2 as SVGIG (reference sequence). Losses at the gene ends were 0 bases for V and 6 bases for J; bases not matched to a gene: 15. The CDR3 sequence is CAWSVLLTTGALDGYTF. CDR3 DNA sequence: TGTGCCTGGAGTGTACTCCTCACGACAGGGGCCTTAGATGGCTACACCTTC.

The rearrangement links TRBV28 to TRBJ1-1, with D hard to call. Germline CDR1 reads MDHEN; CDR2 reads SYDVKM. This CDR3 is built from 12 residues. The germline V and J ends were trimmed by 3 bases and 5 bases, with 7 bases remaining between them. CDR3 residues: CASSLALTEAFF. CDR3 DNA: TGTGCCAGCAGTTTGGCGTTGACTGAAGCTTTCTTT.

The chain is built from TRBV5-1 and TRBJ1-2, with TRBD1 identical over 9 bases. Trimming at V came to 4 bases and at J to 9 bases, leaving 7 bases not matched to a gene. Germline loops: CDR1 SGHRS, CDR2 YFSETQ. The CDR3 extends over 13 amino acids. CDR3 region: CASSRGTGKSYTF. The CDR3 DNA is TGCGCCAGCAGCCGTGGGACAGGGAAGAGCTACACCTTC.

The chain recombines TRBV28 with TRBJ1-2; D not certain. The V end was cut by 3 bases, the J end by 4 bases, with 18 bases between. Germline lookup yields CDR1 MDHEN and CDR2 SYDVKM. The length of the CDR3 is 16 residues. The CDR3, as DNA: TGTGCCAGCAGTTTGGCCGGGATCCCGCGAGGCTATGGCTACACCTTC. The encoded protein is CASSLAGIPRGYGYTF.

This clone was detected only once. The chain uses TRBV7-3 and TRBJ1-1, with TRBD1 identical over 9 bases. In germline, CDR1 is SGHTA, CDR2 FQGTGA. The CDR3 loop spans 14 amino acids. V was clipped by 5 bases and J by 5 bases; unmatched bases: 6. This chain's CDR3 is CASSPRDRETEAFF. CDR3 nucleotides: TGTGCCAGCAGCCCCCGGGACAGGGAAACTGAAGCTTTCTTT.

The rearrangement joins TRBV4-2 to TRBJ1-4, with D possibly TRBD1 on 5 matching bases. The V end was cut by 0 bases, the J end by 8 bases, with 13 bases between. The CDR3 length is 15 residues. Germline V CDR1 and CDR2: LGHNA, YNFKEQ. The CDR3 sequence: CASSQDSSAGEKLFF. The CDR3, as DNA: TGTGCCAGCAGCCAAGATTCGAGCGCAGGGGAAAAACTGTTTTTT.

The chain uses TRBV5-1 and TRBJ1-3; weak D call: TRBD1 (6 bases). The CDR3 runs to 14 residues. The V end was cut by 5 bases, the J end by 0 bases, with 9 bases between. Germline CDR1 and CDR2: SGHRS and YFSETQ. The CDR3 loop is CASSRDNSGNTIYF. As DNA, the CDR3 is TGCGCCAGCAGTCGGGACAACTCTGGAAACACCATATATTTT.

The chain has TRBV5-4 and TRBJ1-2, with D possibly matching TRBD1 (5 bases). CDR3 length: 15 residues. V shed 1 base and J shed 8 bases, with 18 bases lying between them. Germline CDR1 reads SGHNT; CDR2 reads YYREEE (reference sequence). DNA of the CDR3: TGTGCCAGCAGCTTGCCCGGGACCTGGGGCGGGGGCTACACCTTC. Its translation: CASSLPGTWGGGYTF.

The rearrangement joins TRBV28 to TRBJ2-3; 10 bases fit TRBD1. CDR1 and CDR2 from the germline V gene are MDHEN and SYDVKM. This CDR3 comprises 16 residues. V shed 3 bases, J shed 3 bases, and the junction held 6 bases outside the gene matches. CDR3 sequence: CASSFTGTGVTDTQYF. The CDR3 DNA reads TGTGCCAGCAGTTTCACCGGGACAGGGGTAACAGATACGCAGTATTTT. The whole variable domain, filled in from reference TRBV28 and TRBJ2-3, reads DVKVTQSSRYLVKRTGEKVFLECVQDMDHENMFWYRQDPGLGLRLIYFSYDVKMKEKGDIPEGYSVSREKKERFSLILESASTNQTSMYLCASSFTGTGVTDTQYFGPGTRLTVL.

This clone came up a few times. The chain joins TRBV18 to TRBJ2-7; 9 positions agree with TRBD1. V shed 0 bases and J 3 bases; nucleotides not matched to a gene: 6. This CDR3 is built from 16 residues. CDR1 and CDR2 (germline): KGHSH, LQKENI. The DNA of the CDR3 is TGTGCCAGCTCACCACCTACGGCGACAGGGGGCTACGAGCAGTACTTC. Protein: CASSPPTATGGYEQYF.

The chain joins TRBV6-4 to TRBJ1-2; 7 nucleotides agree with TRBD1. The V segment lost 6 bases and the J segment 2 bases; nucleotides outside the gene matches: 6. This CDR3 has 14 residues. The germline V gene has CDR1 MRHNA and CDR2 SNTAGT. The CDR3: CASSAGTANYGYTF. For the CDR3, the DNA is TGTGCCAGCAGCGCCGGGACAGCCAACTATGGCTACACCTTC.

The chain employs TRBV6-2 or TRBV6-3 and TRBJ2-7, with TRBD1 identical over 7 bases. The J segment lost 3 bases and the V segment lost 5 bases, leaving 7 bases of the junction unmatched. There are 14 residues in the CDR3. CDR1 is MNHEY, CDR2 SVGEGT, per germline. For the CDR3, the DNA is TGTGCCAGCAGTCGATATGGACAGGACTACGAGCAGTACTTC. This gives the protein CASSRYGQDYEQYF.

This CDR3 reads CASSGDYYGYTF. The CDR3 nucleotides are TGTGCCAGCAGCGGGGACTACTATGGCTACACCTTC. The rearrangement uses TRBV12-3 or TRBV12-4 and TRBJ1-2; TRBD1 is a possible D gene (5 bases). This CDR3 is built from 12 residues. The V gene lost 6 bases and the J gene lost 3 bases, with 8 bases spanning the gap.

This chain joins TRBV7-8 and TRBJ2-7, with D maybe TRBD2 (6 bases). Trimming removed 1 base at V and 2 bases at J, with 12 bases between. The length of the CDR3 is 15 residues. Germline CDR1 and CDR2: SGHVS and FQNEAQ. The CDR3 DNA reads TGTGCCAGCAGCTTAGTGGCGGGATTTGCCTACGAGCAGTACTTC. It translates to CASSLVAGFAYEQYF.

The V and J genes are TRBV5-1 and TRBJ2-3; D might be TRBD2 (6 bases). This CDR3 contains 17 residues. The germline gives CDR1 SGHRS, CDR2 YFSETQ. V lost 4 bases to trimming and J lost 0 bases, with 18 bases between them. DNA for the CDR3: TGCGCCAGCAGCAGTACCGGGACTTTTGTTAGCACAGATACGCAGTATTTT. Translating it yields CASSSTGTFVSTDTQYF.

The rearrangement links TRBV6-6 to TRBJ2-5; the D is unclear. The CDR3 length is 11 residues. With 4 bases removed from V and 3 bases from J, the gap between germline ends came to 3 bases. The germline V gene has CDR1 MNHNY and CDR2 SVGAGI (reference sequence). This CDR3 reads CASSSEETQYF. CDR3 DNA sequence: TGTGCCAGCAGTTCGGAAGAGACCCAGTACTTC.

The chain uses TRBV3-1 (or the pseudogene TRBV3-2) and TRBJ2-1; 8 nucleotides line up with TRBD2. V was clipped by 3 bases and J by 7 bases; unmatched bases: 11. This CDR3 is built from 16 residues. CDR1 is LGHDT, CDR2 YNNKEL, per germline (reference sequence). CDR3 in amino acids: CASSQRTSLSKNEQFF. CDR3 bases: TGTGCCAGCAGCCAGCGGACTAGCTTATCGAAAAATGAGCAGTTCTTC.

The chain uses TRBV19 and TRBJ1-5, with D perhaps matching TRBD1 (5 bases). The germline V and J ends were trimmed by 3 bases and 4 bases, with 13 bases remaining between them. Per the germline V gene, CDR1 is LNHDA and CDR2 is SQIVND (reference sequence). The CDR3 has 15 residues. CDR3 sequence: CASSIGGEGNQPQHF. CDR3 DNA: TGTGCCAGTAGTATCGGGGGGGAGGGTAATCAGCCCCAGCATTTT.

This chain connects TRBV11-2 to TRBJ1-1; D remains unclear. This CDR3 spans 14 amino acids. CDR1 is SGHAT and CDR2 is FQNNGV in the germline V gene. The V and J ends lost 5 bases and 8 bases respectively, with 18 bases between them. CDR3 bases: TGTGCCAGCAGCAGCATCCGGCCCCGGGGAGAAGCTTTCTTT. This codes for CASSSIRPRGEAFF.

This clone was counted once. V gene TRBV19 combines with J gene TRBJ1-5; 7 bases agree with TRBD1. The germline V gene encodes CDR1 LNHDA and CDR2 SQIVND (reference sequence). The CDR3 consists of 16 residues. With V trimmed by 10 bases and J by 1 base, 13 bases remained unmatched. CDR3 protein: CATQITGVVSNQPQHF. The DNA of the CDR3 is TGTGCCACCCAAATTACAGGGGTTGTGAGCAATCAGCCCCAGCATTTT. Looking up the rest from reference TRBV19 and TRBJ1-5 gives the full variable domain: DGGITQSPKYLFRKEGQNVTLSCEQNLNHDAMYWYRQDPGQGLRLIYYSQIVNDFQKGDIAEGYSVSREKKESFPLTVTSAQKNPTAFYLCATQITGVVSNQPQHFGDGTRLSIL.

The chain employs TRBV6-5 and TRBJ2-5; 12 positions agree with TRBD1. The CDR3 covers 15 residues. With V trimmed by 2 bases and J by 6 bases, 4 bases remained unmatched. The germline CDR1 and CDR2 sequences are MNHEY and SVGAGI. The DNA for the CDR3 is TGTGCCAGCAGTTACCAGGGACAGGGGGCGAAGACCCAGTACTTC. Translation gives CASSYQGQGAKTQYF.

The chain is built from TRBV5-3 and TRBJ1-2, with D unclear. TRBV5-3 is an ORF; its function is uncertain. The germline V and J ends were trimmed by 2 bases and 6 bases, with 11 bases remaining between them. This CDR3 region has 13 residues. CDR3 in amino acids: CARSLREMNGYTF. Written as DNA, the CDR3 is TGTGCCAGAAGCTTAAGAGAAATGAATGGCTACACCTTC.

The chain combines TRBV6-5 with TRBJ1-3; D is perhaps TRBD1 (6 bases). The CDR3 loop spans 15 amino acids. Trimming left V 6 bases short and J 1 base short, with 13 bases between. CDR1 and CDR2 (germline): MNHEY, SVGAGI. The CDR3 DNA is TGTGCCAGCAGGCCCAAAACAGGGTCTGGAAACACCATATATTTT. Protein sequence: CASRPKTGSGNTIYF.